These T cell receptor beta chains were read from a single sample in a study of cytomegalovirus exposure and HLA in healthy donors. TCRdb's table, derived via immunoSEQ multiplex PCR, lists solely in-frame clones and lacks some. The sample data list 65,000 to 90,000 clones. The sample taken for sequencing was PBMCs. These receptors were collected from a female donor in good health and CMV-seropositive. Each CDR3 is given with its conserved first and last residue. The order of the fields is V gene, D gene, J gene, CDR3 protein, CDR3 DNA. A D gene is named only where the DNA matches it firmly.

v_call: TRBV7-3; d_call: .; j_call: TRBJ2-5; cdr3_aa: CASSLWSGAETQYF; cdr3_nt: TGTGCCAGCAGCTTATGGTCAGGGGCGGAGACCCAGTACTTC
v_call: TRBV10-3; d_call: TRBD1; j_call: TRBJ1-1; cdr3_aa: CAIGRGQDEAFF; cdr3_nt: TGTGCCATAGGCAGGGGGCAGGATGAAGCTTTCTTT
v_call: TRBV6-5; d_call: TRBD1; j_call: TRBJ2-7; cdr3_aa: CASSPTGQSSYEQYF; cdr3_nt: TGTGCCAGCAGCCCGACAGGGCAGAGCTCCTACGAGCAGTACTTC
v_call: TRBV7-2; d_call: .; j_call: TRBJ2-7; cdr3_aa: CASSSGQTPRHEQYF; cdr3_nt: TGTGCCAGCAGCTCCGGACAGACGCCTCGCCACGAGCAGTACTTC
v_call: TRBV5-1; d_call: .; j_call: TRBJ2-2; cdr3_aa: CASAGGGTGELFF; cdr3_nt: TGCGCCAGCGCCGGGGGAGGCACCGGGGAGCTGTTTTTT
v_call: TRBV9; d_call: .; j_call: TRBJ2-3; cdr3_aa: CASSAAGQFGDTQYF; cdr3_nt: TGTGCCAGCAGCGCCGCGGGACAGTTTGGGGATACGCAGTATTTT
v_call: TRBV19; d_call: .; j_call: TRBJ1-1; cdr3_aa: CATKDPAGVPAEAFF; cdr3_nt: TGTGCCACTAAAGACCCTGCGGGAGTTCCCGCCGAAGCTTTCTTT
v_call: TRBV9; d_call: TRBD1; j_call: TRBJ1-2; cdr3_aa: CASSPPWDRGEEGYTF; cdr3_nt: TGTGCCAGCAGCCCCCCATGGGACAGGGGGGAAGAGGGCTACACCTTC
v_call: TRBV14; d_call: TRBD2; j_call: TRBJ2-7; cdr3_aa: CASSQQGRGVEQYF; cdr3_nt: TGTGCCAGCAGCCAACAAGGCCGGGGGGTCGAGCAGTACTTC
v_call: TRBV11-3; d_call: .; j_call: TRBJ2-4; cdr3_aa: CASSLVRGDIQYF; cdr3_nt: TGTGCCAGCAGCTTGGTCAGGGGAGACATTCAGTACTTC
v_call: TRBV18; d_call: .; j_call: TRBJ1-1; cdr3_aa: CASSPRAGDGMNTEAFF; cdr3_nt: TGTGCCAGCTCACCACGAGCGGGGGATGGAATGAACACTGAAGCTTTCTTT
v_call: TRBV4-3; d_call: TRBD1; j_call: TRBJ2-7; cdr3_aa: CASSPAMGQGVHEQYF; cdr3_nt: TGCGCCAGCAGCCCCGCTATGGGGCAGGGGGTCCACGAGCAGTACTTC
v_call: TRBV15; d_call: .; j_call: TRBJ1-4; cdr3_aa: CATSRETSGRGEKLFF; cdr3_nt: TGTGCCACCAGCAGAGAGACGTCGGGGAGGGGTGAAAAACTGTTTTTT
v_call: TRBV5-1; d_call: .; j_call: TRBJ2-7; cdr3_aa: CASSLSGTRPEQYF; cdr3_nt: TGCGCCAGCAGCTTGTCGGGAACGCGGCCCGAGCAGTACTTC
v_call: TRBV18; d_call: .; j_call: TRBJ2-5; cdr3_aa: CASSPLEAQETQYF; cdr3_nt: TGTGCCAGCTCACCACTGGAGGCCCAAGAGACCCAGTACTTC
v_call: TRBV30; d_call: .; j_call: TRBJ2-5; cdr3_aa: CAWSVQKETQYF; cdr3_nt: TGCGCCTGGAGTGTACAGAAAGAGACCCAGTACTTC
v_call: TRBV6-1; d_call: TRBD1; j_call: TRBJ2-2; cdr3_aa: CASYRGPVTGELFF; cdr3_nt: TGTGCCAGCTACAGGGGGCCGGTCACCGGGGAGCTGTTTTTT
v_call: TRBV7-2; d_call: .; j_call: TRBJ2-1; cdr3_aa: CAERPTPGDNEQFF; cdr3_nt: TGTGCCGAACGGCCGACTCCTGGTGACAATGAGCAGTTCTTC
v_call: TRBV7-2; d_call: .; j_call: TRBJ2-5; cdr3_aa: CASSSSGSQETQYF; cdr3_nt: TGTGCCAGCAGCTCATCAGGCAGCCAAGAGACCCAGTACTTC
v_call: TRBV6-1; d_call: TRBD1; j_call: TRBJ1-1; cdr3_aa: CASRGQGLSKAFF; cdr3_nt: TGTGCCAGCAGGGGACAGGGACTCTCTAAAGCTTTCTTT
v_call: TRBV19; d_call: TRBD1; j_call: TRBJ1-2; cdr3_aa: CASSISGQGAGYTF; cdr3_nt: TGTGCCAGTAGTATAAGCGGACAGGGTGCGGGCTACACCTTC
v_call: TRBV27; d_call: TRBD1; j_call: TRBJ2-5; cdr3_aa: CASSARTGGETQYF; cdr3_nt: TGTGCCAGCAGTGCCCGGACAGGGGGGGAGACCCAGTACTTC
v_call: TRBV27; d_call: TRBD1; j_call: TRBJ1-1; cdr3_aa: CASRITGQGAGTEAFF; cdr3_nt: TGTGCCAGCAGGATCACAGGACAGGGGGCTGGGACTGAAGCTTTCTTT
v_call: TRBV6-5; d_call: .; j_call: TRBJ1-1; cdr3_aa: CASSYSFGAANTEAFF; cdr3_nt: TGTGCCAGCAGTTACAGTTTTGGAGCCGCGAACACTGAAGCTTTCTTT
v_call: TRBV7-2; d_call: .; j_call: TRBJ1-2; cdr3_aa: CASSSQLGGNYGYTF; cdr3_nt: TGTGCCAGCAGCTCGCAGCTGGGGGGGAACTATGGCTACACCTTC
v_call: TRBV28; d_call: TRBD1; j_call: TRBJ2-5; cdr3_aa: CASSPTGGRETQYF; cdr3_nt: TGTGCCAGCAGTCCGACAGGGGGCCGGGAGACCCAGTACTTC
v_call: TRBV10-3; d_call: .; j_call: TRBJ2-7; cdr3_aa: CAISQGQGPYEQYF; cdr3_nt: TGTGCCATCAGTCAAGGGCAGGGTCCGTACGAGCAGTACTTC
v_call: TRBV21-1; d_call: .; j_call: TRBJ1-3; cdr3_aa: CASSKGSSGNTIYF; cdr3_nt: TGTGCCAGCAGCAAAGGGAGCTCTGGAAACACCATATATTTT
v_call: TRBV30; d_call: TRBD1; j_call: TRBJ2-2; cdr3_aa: CAWRAAGEGAGVGELFF; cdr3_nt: TGTGCCTGGAGGGCGGCCGGCGAGGGGGCCGGAGTAGGGGAGCTGTTTTTT
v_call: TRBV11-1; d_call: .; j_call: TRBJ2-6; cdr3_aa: CASGPSSGANVLTF; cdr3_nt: TGTGCCAGCGGTCCTAGCTCGGGGGCCAACGTCCTGACTTTC
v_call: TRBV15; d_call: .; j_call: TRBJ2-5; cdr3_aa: CATSSLKDPKRATQYF; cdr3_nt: TGTGCCACCAGCAGCCTAAAGGATCCTAAGCGGGCGACCCAGTACTTC
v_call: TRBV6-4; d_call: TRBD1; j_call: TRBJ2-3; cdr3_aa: CASSGTGGTDTQYF; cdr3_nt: TGTGCCAGCAGCGGGACAGGGGGCACAGATACGCAGTATTTT
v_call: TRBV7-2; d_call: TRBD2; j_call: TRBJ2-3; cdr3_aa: CASSSHLAAGGDTQYF; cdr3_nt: TGTGCCAGCAGCTCCCACTTAGCGGCGGGGGGGGATACGCAGTATTTT